This TCR beta chain was found in a study of T cell changes during pregnancy in multiple sclerosis. Germline V gives CDR1 MDHEN, CDR2 SYDVKM. Losses at the gene ends were 3 bases for V and 1 base for J; bases not matched to a gene: 7. The CDR3 is 18 amino acids. The repertoire was sequenced with immunoSEQ multiplex PCR; TCRdb's copy has only in-frame clones and lacks some. The sample lists around 33,000 clones, around 92% seen once, with around 0.47% in the top ten. This TCR was recovered from a female donor with multiple sclerosis, enrolled in a pregnancy study. The sample consisted of CD4+ T cells from peripheral blood mononuclear cells, taken after pregnancy. The gene calls are TRBV28 and TRBJ2-4; 12 bases map to TRBD2. This chain's CDR3 is CASSFGLAGGAAKNIQYF. In DNA, the CDR3 is TGTGCCAGCAGTTTTGGGCTAGCGGGAGGGGCGGCCAAAAACATTCAGTACTTC.